Following are 15 T cell receptor beta chains from one sample sequenced in a study of radiotherapy plus CTLA-4 blockade in lung cancer. TCRdb keeps only in-frame clones here, not all; method: immunoSEQ multiplex PCR. This table holds about 45,000 clones, roughly 60% found once. Material: peripheral blood, obtained from a patient treated with radiotherapy plus ipilimumab. These receptors all stem from a human donor with non-small cell lung cancer who had a partial response to radiotherapy plus ipilimumab.

The chain is built from TRBV5-8 and TRBJ2-6; TRBD2 is a possible D gene (5 bases). The CDR3 sequence is 15 residues long. Germline V gene sequence: CDR1 SGHTS, CDR2 YDEGEE. Trimming took 4 bases from V and 2 from J, leaving 10 bases between them. The CDR3 region has the DNA TGTGCCAGCAGCCATTACGGGGCTGGGGCCAACGTCCTGACTTTC. The encoded protein is CASSHYGAGANVLTF.

The J gene is TRBJ1-2, the V gene TRBV12-5, with 7 bases lining up with TRBD1. Trimming cost V 4 bases and J 3 bases; bases outside gene matches: 5. Germline V gives CDR1 LGHNT, CDR2 FRNRAP. The CDR3 runs 14 residues. The CDR3 DNA reads as TGTGCTAGTGGTTCACCCAGGGGGGACTATGGCTACACCTTC. Amino acid sequence: CASGSPRGDYGYTF.

The V and J genes are TRBV5-6 and TRBJ2-2, with a weak D call TRBD2 (7 bases). Trimming took 2 bases from V and 6 from J, leaving 14 bases between them. The germline V gene encodes CDR1 SGHDT and CDR2 YYEEEE. The CDR3 is 15 amino acids. The DNA for the CDR3 is TGTGCCAGCAGCTTCCCCTTAGGGGGGGCCGGGGAGCTGTTTTTT. Translated: CASSFPLGGAGELFF.

There are a few counts of this clone. V gene TRBV5-1 combines with J gene TRBJ2-6, with 8 bases matching TRBD1. V shed 7 bases and J 2 bases; nucleotides not matched to a gene: 8. There are 16 residues in the CDR3. Germline lookup yields CDR1 SGHRS and CDR2 YFSETQ. The CDR3 nucleotides read TGCGCCAGCCGATTATCAGGGGGCACTGGGGCCAACGTCCTGACTTTC. Translating gives CASRLSGGTGANVLTF.

The chain couples TRBV6-1 to TRBJ2-5; 7 bases line up with TRBD1. The ends lost 6 bases at V and 5 bases at J; junction bases unmatched: 6. Germline lookup yields CDR1 MNHNS and CDR2 SASEGT. The CDR3 totals 13 residues. The CDR3 here is CASSVDREETQYF. The CDR3 nucleotides are TGTGCCAGCAGCGTAGACAGGGAGGAGACCCAGTACTTC.

J is TRBJ1-2 and V is TRBV7-2; D ambiguous. Deletions cut 1 base from V and 6 bases from J, with 9 bases between. The V gene's germline CDR1 is SGHTA and CDR2 FQGNSA. CDR3 length: 13 residues. The DNA of the CDR3 is TGTGCCAGCAGCTTAGGTCGGAGAGATGGCTACACCTTC. The encoded protein is CASSLGRRDGYTF.

The gene calls are TRBV29-1 and TRBJ1-1; tentatively, D is TRBD1 (5 bases). The CDR3 has 14 residues. Germline-derived CDR1 and CDR2 are SQVTM and ANQGSEA. V lost 5 bases, J lost 3 bases, and 16 bases lay in between. CDR3 protein: CSVILVGGDTEAFF. CDR3 nucleotide sequence: TGCAGCGTTATACTGGTCGGAGGGGACACTGAAGCTTTCTTT.

This clone was observed a handful of times. The chain combines TRBV7-8 with TRBJ1-3; no definite D call. CDR1 is SGHVS, CDR2 FQNEAQ, per germline. V lost 1 base to trimming and J lost 1 base, with 8 bases between them. The CDR3 contains 15 residues. CDR3 DNA: TGTGCCAGCAGCTTAGTGAGGAGTTCTGGAAACACCATATATTTT. This translates into CASSLVRSSGNTIYF.

The chain employs TRBV7-8 and TRBJ2-7; possible D gene TRBD2, 6 bases. The CDR3 is made up of 13 amino acids. The germline CDR1 and CDR2 sequences are SGHVS and FQNEAQ. Trimming took off 6 bases at V and 1 base at J, with 10 bases between the two ends. CDR3 region: CASSSSASYEQYF. The CDR3 DNA sequence: TGTGCCAGCAGTTCTAGCGCTTCCTACGAGCAGTACTTC. The entire variable domain, with the rest obtained from reference TRBV7-8 and TRBJ2-7, is as follows: GAGVSQSPRYKVAKRGQDVALRCDPISGHVSLFWYQQALGQGPEFLTYFQNEAQLDKSGLPSDRFFAERPEGSVSTLKIQRTQQEDSAVYLCASSSSASYEQYFGPGTRLTVT.

This clone was recorded only once. The gene calls are TRBV7-8 and TRBJ1-1; 7 bases fit TRBD1. The CDR3 sequence is 15 residues long. The junction had 8 bases not matched to a gene; V was cut back by 1 base and J by 6 bases. Germline values: CDR1 SGHVS, CDR2 FQNEAQ. The chain's CDR3 is CASSLGPDRRSEAFF. The CDR3 DNA follows: TGTGCCAGCAGCTTAGGTCCGGACAGGCGTTCTGAAGCTTTCTTT.

The chain couples TRBV5-1 to TRBJ1-4; TRBD1 agrees at 9 bases. Germline trimming cut 3 bases from V and 7 bases from J; bases unmatched to any gene: 7. The germline gives CDR1 SGHRS, CDR2 YFSETQ. This CDR3 is built from 15 residues. CDR3 sequence (DNA): TGCGCCAGCAGCTCCGGGACAGGGATGGGTGAAAAACTGTTTTTT. Translation: CASSSGTGMGEKLFF.

The chain is built from TRBV30 and TRBJ1-1; D is ambiguous. This CDR3 spans 13 amino acids. Trimming stripped 2 bases from V and 4 bases from J, with 11 bases between. Germline-derived CDR1 and CDR2 are GTSNPN and SVGIG (reference sequence). CDR3 protein: CAWSYYNPTEAFF. The CDR3 coding sequence is TGTGCCTGGAGTTACTACAATCCCACTGAAGCTTTCTTT.

This clone was counted only a few times. V is TRBV7-3 and J is TRBJ1-1; no clear D. The CDR3 length is 15 residues. Germline assignment: CDR1 SGHTA and CDR2 FQGTGA. V lost 2 bases and J 4 bases, leaving 14 bases between the germline ends. CDR3 residues: CASSLEHRAGTEAFF. CDR3 nucleotides: TGTGCCAGCAGCTTAGAGCATAGGGCGGGCACTGAAGCTTTCTTT.

The table lists this clone with a count of one. V usage is TRBV10-3 and J usage is TRBJ2-5, with D possibly matching TRBD2 (5 bases). The J call may be incorrect, as the DNA end agrees better with TRBJ2-7. Germline V lookup: CDR1 ENHRY, CDR2 SYGVKD. This CDR3 has 13 amino acids. The CDR3 nucleotides read TGTGCCATCAGTGGAGGGAAACCCTACGAGCAGTACTTC. Protein product: CAISGGKPYEQYF.

The chain links TRBV28 to TRBJ1-2; the D gene is possibly TRBD1 (6 bases). V was shortened by 8 bases and J by 1 base, with 14 bases between the two germline ends. CDR3 length: 14 amino acids. CDR1 MDHEN and CDR2 SYDVKM come from the germline V gene. CDR3: CASLPGQNNYGYTF. The DNA of the CDR3 is TGTGCCAGCCTCCCCGGACAGAATAACTATGGCTACACCTTC.